This T cell receptor beta chain derives from a study of CD8 T cells in Susac syndrome. Study-level results: The authors acknowledged that their TCR sequencing and HLA analysis involved a relatively small number of individuals.

cDNA came from 0.5 to 1 ug RNA primed by random hexamers. TCRdb recomputed calls from the immunoSEQ multiplex PCR reads with MiXCR, one row per CDR3 protein. The sample gives under 250,000 distinct CDR3 sequences, over 90% of which show up once; around 0.15% is in the top ten. In the case of this clonotype: Antigen unknown.

The receptor's source is a human donor with Susac syndrome. The sample taken for sequencing was CD4+ T cells from PBMCs.

In nucleotides, the CDR3 is TGCGCCAGCAGCTTGGCCGTTCCCGGACAGGACAGAAAACTGTTTTTT. Encoded protein: CASSLAVPGQDRKLFF. The chain couples TRBV5-1 to TRBJ1-4, with 7 positions matching TRBD1. The CDR3 is 16 amino acids. V dropped 0 bases and J dropped 10; count of bases not matched to a gene: 12. Germline V lookup: CDR1 SGHRS, CDR2 YFSETQ.